The T cell receptor beta chain under discussion was sequenced for a study of cytomegalovirus exposure and HLA in healthy donors. Looking at the study overall: A prior analysis found about 120 million unique TCR beta sequences from 150 million to 200 million T cells. Overall study results and limits: Several V segments, TRBV6-2 and TRBV6-3 among them, could not be told apart and were dropped. Clonal expansion was found to be greater in HLA-associated TCR beta chains than in equally common others in a later analysis. Reportedly, TCR beta sequences accurately predicted HLA-A and HLA-B alleles in most subjects.

A note on this clone: The antigen remains undetermined.

The PCR made use of 60 Vbeta and 13 Jbeta primers. Libraries were prepared by immunoSEQ multiplex PCR; TCRdb keeps only in-frame clonotypes and omits some of them. The data show around 230,000 clones, around 76% seen once. With V trimmed by 2 bases and J by 4 bases, 13 bases remained unmatched. Germline CDR1 and CDR2: WNHNN and SYGVQD (reference sequence). This CDR3 spans 18 amino acids. The chain has TRBV10-1 and TRBJ2-2; 7 nucleotides match TRBD1. Sequenced: PBMCs. The clonotype comes from a man aged 40-50 years in good health and CMV-seropositive. The CDR3 nucleotides are TGCGCCAGCAGTGAGCCATTACAGGGGACCGGAACCACCGGGGAGCTGTTTTTT. Amino acid sequence: CASSEPLQGTGTTGELFF.